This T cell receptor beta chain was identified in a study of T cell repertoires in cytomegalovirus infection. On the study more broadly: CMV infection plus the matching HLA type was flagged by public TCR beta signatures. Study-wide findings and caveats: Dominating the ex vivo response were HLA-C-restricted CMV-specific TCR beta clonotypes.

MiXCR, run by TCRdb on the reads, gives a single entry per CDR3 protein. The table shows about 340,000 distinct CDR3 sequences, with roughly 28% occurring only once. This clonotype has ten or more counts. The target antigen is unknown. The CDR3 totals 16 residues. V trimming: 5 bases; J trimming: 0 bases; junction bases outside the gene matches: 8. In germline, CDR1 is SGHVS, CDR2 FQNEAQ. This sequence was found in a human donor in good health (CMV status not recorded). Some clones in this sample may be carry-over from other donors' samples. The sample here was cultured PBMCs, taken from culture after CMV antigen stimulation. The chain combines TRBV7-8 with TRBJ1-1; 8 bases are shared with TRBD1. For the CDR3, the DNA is TGTGCCAGCAGCCCAAGACAGGGGATTATGAACACTGAAGCTTTCTTT. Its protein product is CASSPRQGIMNTEAFF.